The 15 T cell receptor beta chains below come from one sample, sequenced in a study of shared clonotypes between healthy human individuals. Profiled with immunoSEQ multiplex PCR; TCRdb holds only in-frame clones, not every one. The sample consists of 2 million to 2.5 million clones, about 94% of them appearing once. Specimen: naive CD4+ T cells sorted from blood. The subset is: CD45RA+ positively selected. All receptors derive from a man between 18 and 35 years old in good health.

The CDR3 DNA follows: TGTGCCAGCAGTTACTCGAGGCCCGGAGGTTCACCCCTCCACTTT. Its protein product is CASSYSRPGGSPLHF. The rearrangement uses TRBV6-5 and TRBJ1-6; D unclear. The CDR3 is 15 amino acids. Trimming pared 0 bases from V and 9 bases from J, leaving 12 bases between. Germline V gives CDR1 MNHEY, CDR2 SVGAGI.

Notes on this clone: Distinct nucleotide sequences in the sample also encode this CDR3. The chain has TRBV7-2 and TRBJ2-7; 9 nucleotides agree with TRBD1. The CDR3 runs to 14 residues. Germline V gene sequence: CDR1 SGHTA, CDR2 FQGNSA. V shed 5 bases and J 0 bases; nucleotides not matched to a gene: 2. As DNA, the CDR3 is TGTGCCAGCAGCCTGGACAGGGGCTCCTACGAGCAGTACTTC. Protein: CASSLDRGSYEQYF.

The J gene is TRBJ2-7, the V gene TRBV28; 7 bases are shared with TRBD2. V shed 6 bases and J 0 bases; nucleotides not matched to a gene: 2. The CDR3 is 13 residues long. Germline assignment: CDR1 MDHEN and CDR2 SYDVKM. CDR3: CASRERGSYEQYF. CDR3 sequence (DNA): TGTGCCAGCAGAGAGCGGGGCTCCTACGAGCAGTACTTC.

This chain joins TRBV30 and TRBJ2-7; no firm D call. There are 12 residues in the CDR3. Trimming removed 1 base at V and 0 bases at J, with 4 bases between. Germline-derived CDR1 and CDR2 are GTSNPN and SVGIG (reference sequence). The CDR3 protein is CAWSDISYEQYF. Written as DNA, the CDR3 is TGTGCCTGGAGTGACATCTCCTACGAGCAGTACTTC. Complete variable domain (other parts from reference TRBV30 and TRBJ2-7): SQTIHQWPATLVQPVGSPLSLECTVEGTSNPNLYWYRQAAGRGLQLLFYSVGIGQISSEVPQNLSASRPQDRQFILSSKKLLLSDSGFYLCAWSDISYEQYFGPGTRLTVT.

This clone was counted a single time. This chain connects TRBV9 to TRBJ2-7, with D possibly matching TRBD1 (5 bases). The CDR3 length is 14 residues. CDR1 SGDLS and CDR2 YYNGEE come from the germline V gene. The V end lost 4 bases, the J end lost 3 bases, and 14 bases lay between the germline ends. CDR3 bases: TGTGCCAGCAGCCCTCAACAGGCAGACTACGAGCAGTACTTC. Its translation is CASSPQQADYEQYF. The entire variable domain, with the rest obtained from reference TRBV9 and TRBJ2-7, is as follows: DSGVTQTPKHLITATGQRVTLRCSPRSGDLSVYWYQQSLDQGLQFLIQYYNGEERAKGNILERFSAQQFPDLHSELNLSSLELGDSALYFCASSPQQADYEQYFGPGTRLTVT.

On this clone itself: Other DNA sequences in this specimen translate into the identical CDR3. CDR3 nucleotide sequence: TGTGCCAGCAGAGATTCCAATTCACCCCTCCACTTT. Translation: CASRDSNSPLHF. The gene calls are TRBV6-5 and TRBJ1-6; D remains ambiguous. The CDR3 sequence is 12 residues long. CDR1 MNHEY and CDR2 SVGAGI come from the germline V gene. The V end was cut by 6 bases, the J end by 7 bases, with 7 bases between.

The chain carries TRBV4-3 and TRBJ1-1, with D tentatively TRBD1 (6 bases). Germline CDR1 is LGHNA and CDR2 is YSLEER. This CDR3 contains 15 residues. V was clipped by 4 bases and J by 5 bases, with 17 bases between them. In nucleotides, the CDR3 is TGCGCCAGCAGCCCTCAGCCAGGGGTGGGAACTGAAGCTTTCTTT. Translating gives CASSPQPGVGTEAFF.

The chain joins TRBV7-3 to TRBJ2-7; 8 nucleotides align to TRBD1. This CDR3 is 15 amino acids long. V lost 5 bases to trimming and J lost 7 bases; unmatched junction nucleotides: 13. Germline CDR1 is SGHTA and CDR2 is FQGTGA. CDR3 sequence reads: CASSPRTGSTSEQYF. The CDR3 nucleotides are TGTGCCAGCAGCCCCCGGACAGGGTCTACGTCGGAGCAGTACTTC.

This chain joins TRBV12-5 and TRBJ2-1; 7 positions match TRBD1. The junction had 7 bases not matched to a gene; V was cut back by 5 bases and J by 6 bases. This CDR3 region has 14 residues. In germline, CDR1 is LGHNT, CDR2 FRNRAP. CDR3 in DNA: TGTGCTAGTGGTCTACTGACAGGGTTCAATGAGCAGTTCTTC. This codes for CASGLLTGFNEQFF.

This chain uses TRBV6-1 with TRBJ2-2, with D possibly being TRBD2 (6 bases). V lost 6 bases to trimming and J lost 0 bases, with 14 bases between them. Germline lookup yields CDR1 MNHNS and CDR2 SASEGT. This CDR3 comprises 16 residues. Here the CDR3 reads CASSEFQRANTGELFF. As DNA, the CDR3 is TGTGCCAGCAGCGAATTTCAGCGGGCGAACACCGGGGAGCTGTTTTTT.

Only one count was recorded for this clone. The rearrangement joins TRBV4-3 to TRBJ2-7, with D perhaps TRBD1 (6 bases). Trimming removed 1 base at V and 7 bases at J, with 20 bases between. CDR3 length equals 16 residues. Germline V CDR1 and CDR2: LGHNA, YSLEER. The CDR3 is CASSQVAEVSGAEQYF. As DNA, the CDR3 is TGCGCCAGCAGCCAAGTCGCCGAAGTATCAGGGGCGGAGCAGTACTTC.

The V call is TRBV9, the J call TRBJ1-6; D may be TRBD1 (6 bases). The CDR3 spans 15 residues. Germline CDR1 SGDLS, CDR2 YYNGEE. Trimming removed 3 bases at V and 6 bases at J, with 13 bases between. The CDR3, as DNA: TGTGCCAGCAGCGACAGGGATCAACTTAATTCACCCCTCCACTTT. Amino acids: CASSDRDQLNSPLHF.

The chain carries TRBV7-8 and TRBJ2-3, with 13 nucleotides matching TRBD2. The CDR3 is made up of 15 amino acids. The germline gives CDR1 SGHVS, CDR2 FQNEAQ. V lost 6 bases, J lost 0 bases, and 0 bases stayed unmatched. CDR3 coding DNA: TGTGCCAGCAGGACTAGCGGGGGGAGCACAGATACGCAGTATTTT. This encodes CASRTSGGSTDTQYF.

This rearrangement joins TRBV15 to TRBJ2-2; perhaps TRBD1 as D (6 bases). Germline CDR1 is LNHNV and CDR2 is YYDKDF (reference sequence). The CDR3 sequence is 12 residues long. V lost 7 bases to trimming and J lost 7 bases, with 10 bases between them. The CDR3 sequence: CATNPDSGELFF. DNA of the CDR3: TGTGCCACCAACCCGGACAGCGGGGAGCTGTTTTTT. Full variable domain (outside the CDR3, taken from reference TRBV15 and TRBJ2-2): DAMVIQNPRYQVTQFGKPVTLSCSQTLNHNVMYWYQQKSSQAPKLLFHYYDKDFNNEADTPDNFQSRRPNTSFCFLDIRSPGLGDTAMYLCATNPDSGELFFGEGSRLTVL.

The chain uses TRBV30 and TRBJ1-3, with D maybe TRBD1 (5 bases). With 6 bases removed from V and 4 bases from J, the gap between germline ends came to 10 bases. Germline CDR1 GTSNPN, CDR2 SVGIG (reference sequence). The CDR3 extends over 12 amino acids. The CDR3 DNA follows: TGTGCCTGCCGGGACCCCGGAAACACCATATATTTT. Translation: CACRDPGNTIYF.